A selection of T cell receptor beta chains follows, all from one sample in a study of blood T cell repertoires in COVID-19. Measured with immunoSEQ multiplex PCR; TCRdb has only the in-frame clones, and not every one. The sample holds under 300,000 clones, roughly 84% seen once. Material: peripheral blood. The receptors were gathered from a middle-aged woman who had recovered from COVID-19. The CDR3 runs from the conserved cysteine through the conserved F or W. The order of the fields is V gene, D gene, J gene, clone size, CDR3 protein, CDR3 DNA. A D gene is named only where the DNA matches it firmly. Only some rows state a clone size, as once, few, many or a class for expanded clones.

TRBV5-1	TRBD1	TRBJ1-6	-	CASSLAPTGGNSPLHF	TGCGCCAGCAGCTTGGCCCCGACAGGGGGAAATTCACCCCTCCACTTT
TRBV9	TRBD2	TRBJ2-2	-	CASSGTSGRNTGELFF	TGTGCCAGCAGTGGAACTAGCGGGCGGAACACCGGGGAGCTGTTTTTT
TRBV11-2	TRBD1	TRBJ2-4	-	CASSQGGQVSIQYF	TGTGCCAGCAGCCAGGGGGGACAGGTTAGCATTCAGTACTTC
TRBV29-1	-	TRBJ2-5	once	CSVERDWRETQYF	TGCAGCGTTGAAAGAGACTGGAGGGAGACCCAGTACTTC
TRBV9	-	TRBJ2-7	-	CASSGSYEYSYEQYF	TGTGCCAGCAGCGGAAGCTATGAATACTCCTACGAGCAGTACTTC
TRBV7-9	TRBD1	TRBJ1-1	-	CASSLEYGQGPRGGTEAFF	TGTGCCAGCAGCTTAGAATACGGACAGGGTCCCCGGGGAGGCACTGAAGCTTTCTTT
TRBV7-9	TRBD1	TRBJ1-6	-	CASSVTGDYTPLHF	TGTGCCAGCAGCGTGACAGGGGATTATACGCCCCTCCACTTT
TRBV25-1	TRBD1	TRBJ1-2	-	CAAGKGAHGYTF	TGTGCCGCAGGGAAGGGGGCGCATGGCTACACCTTC
TRBV7-2	TRBD1	TRBJ2-1	-	CASSLLTGTGAYNEQFF	TGTGCCAGCAGCTTACTTACCGGGACAGGGGCCTACAATGAGCAGTTCTTC
TRBV19	TRBD1	TRBJ2-2	once	CASSMTGYDTGELFF	TGTGCCAGTAGTATGACAGGGTACGACACCGGGGAGCTGTTTTTT
TRBV25-1	TRBD1	TRBJ1-1	-	CASSPDRGVVVAFF	TGTGCCAGCAGCCCAGACAGGGGGGTTGTGGTGGCTTTCTTT
TRBV7-9	TRBD1	TRBJ2-6	-	CASRTTGAGANVLTF	TGTGCCAGCAGAACGACAGGGGCCGGGGCCAACGTCCTGACTTTC
TRBV5-4	TRBD2	TRBJ2-7	-	CASSSGLEYYEQYF	TGTGCCAGCAGCTCGGGACTAGAGTACTACGAGCAGTACTTC
TRBV29-1	-	TRBJ2-3	-	CSVLAGASTDTQYF	TGCAGCGTTCTCGCGGGGGCGAGCACAGATACGCAGTATTTT
TRBV7-2	-	TRBJ2-7	-	CASSLVETYEQYF	TGTGCCAGCAGCTTAGTGGAGACTTACGAGCAGTACTTC
TRBV4-2	-	TRBJ1-4	-	CASSQDLHRDNEKLFF	TGTGCCAGCAGCCAAGATTTACATCGGGATAATGAAAAACTGTTTTTT
TRBV7-9	TRBD2	TRBJ2-3	-	CASSLPGGKTDTQYF	TGTGCCAGCAGCTTACCGGGAGGGAAGACAGATACGCAGTATTTT
TRBV5-4	-	TRBJ2-1	-	CASSLVLANEQFF	TGTGCCAGCAGCTTGGTGCTAGCGAATGAGCAGTTCTTC
TRBV7-3	TRBD1	TRBJ1-2	-	CASSLTDRGNYGYTF	TGTGCCAGCAGCTTAACCGACAGGGGAAACTATGGCTACACCTTC
TRBV2	TRBD1	TRBJ1-3	-	CASSVRHRGSWGNTIYF	TGTGCCAGCAGTGTCCGGCACAGGGGGTCGTGGGGAAACACCATATATTTT
TRBV15	-	TRBJ2-7	-	CATSRPREQQYF	TGTGCCACCAGCAGGCCCCGGGAACAGCAGTACTTC
TRBV6-6	TRBD1	TRBJ1-4	-	CASRLQGAGEKLFF	TGTGCCAGCAGACTACAGGGGGCAGGGGAAAAACTGTTTTTT
TRBV7-2	-	TRBJ1-1	-	CASSLYGGMNTEAFF	TGTGCCAGCAGCTTATACGGAGGCATGAACACTGAAGCTTTCTTT
TRBV9	-	TRBJ2-5	-	CASSVAGSQETQYF	TGTGCCAGCAGCGTAGCAGGTAGCCAAGAGACCCAGTACTTC
TRBV7-9	-	TRBJ2-4	-	CASSLVSLAKNIQYF	TGTGCCAGCAGCTTAGTCTCCCTAGCCAAAAACATTCAGTACTTC
TRBV18	TRBD1	TRBJ2-2	-	CASSLNRDSGELFF	TGTGCCAGCTCACTAAATCGGGACAGCGGGGAGCTGTTTTTT
TRBV11-2	-	TRBJ2-2	-	CASSSSTGELFF	TGTGCCAGCAGCTCTTCCACCGGGGAGCTGTTTTTT
TRBV6-1	-	TRBJ2-7	-	CASSEGGPGSYEQYF	TGTGCCAGCAGTGAAGGAGGGCCGGGCTCCTACGAGCAGTACTTC
TRBV5-4	TRBD2	TRBJ2-3	-	CASSSGLAGYRDTQYF	TGTGCCAGCAGTTCTGGACTAGCGGGGTACAGAGATACGCAGTATTTT
TRBV4-3	-	TRBJ2-2	-	CASSQRPGSGTGELFF	TGCGCCAGCAGCCAAAGGCCTGGTTCGGGCACCGGGGAGCTGTTTTTT
TRBV12-3/TRBV12-4	TRBD1	TRBJ1-1	-	CASRLTGGTEAFF	TGTGCCAGCAGACTCACAGGGGGTACTGAAGCTTTCTTT
TRBV19	TRBD2	TRBJ2-3	-	CASRAWTSGGTTDTQYF	TGTGCCAGCCGGGCTTGGACTAGCGGGGGGACCACAGATACGCAGTATTTT
TRBV7-2	TRBD1	TRBJ2-5	-	CASSFPGQGLQETQYF	TGTGCCAGCAGCTTTCCGGGACAGGGTCTTCAAGAGACCCAGTACTTC
TRBV6-5	TRBD1	TRBJ1-2	-	CATGTDGYTF	TGTGCCACCGGGACAGATGGCTACACCTTC
TRBV7-9	-	TRBJ2-7	-	CASSSGYSYEQYF	TGTGCCAGCAGCTCCGGGTACTCCTACGAGCAGTACTTC
TRBV7-8	-	TRBJ2-1	-	CASSLIQDEQFF	TGTGCCAGCAGCCTAATCCAGGATGAGCAGTTCTTC
TRBV9	TRBD1	TRBJ1-3	-	CASSGQGRGNTIYF	TGTGCCAGCAGCGGACAGGGACGTGGAAACACCATATATTTT
TRBV7-2	-	TRBJ1-2	-	CASSLMYRVDLVHYGYTF	TGTGCCAGCAGCTTAATGTACAGGGTCGATTTGGTTCACTATGGCTACACCTTC
TRBV3-1/TRBV3-2	-	TRBJ1-5	-	CANPAGGVLGPQHF	TGTGCCAACCCGGCGGGGGGGGTACTGGGGCCCCAGCATTTT
TRBV7-6	-	TRBJ2-5	-	CASSLRVEYQETQYF	TGTGCCAGCAGCTTACGTGTGGAGTACCAAGAGACCCAGTACTTC
TRBV18	TRBD1	TRBJ1-4	-	CASSRDSPRHEKLFF	TGTGCCAGCTCACGGGACAGCCCCAGACATGAAAAACTGTTTTTT
TRBV7-6	-	TRBJ1-1	-	CASSLAESGVYTEAFF	TGTGCCAGCAGCTTAGCGGAGTCAGGGGTATACACTGAAGCTTTCTTT
TRBV7-9	TRBD1	TRBJ1-4	-	CASRGTGGTFEKLFF	TGTGCCAGCAGAGGGACAGGGGGCACTTTTGAAAAACTGTTTTTT